These 20 T cell receptor beta chains were sequenced from one sample in a study of shared clonotypes between healthy human individuals. Sequencing used immunoSEQ multiplex PCR; TCRdb keeps in-frame clones, though not all of them. The sample has about 870,000 clones, 80% to 95% seen once; the top ten hold around 24%. CD8 cells regarded as naive lacked CD45RO, were positively chosen for CCR7, and omitted terminally differentiated effector memory CD45RA+ cells. The sequencing sample was made of naive CD8+ T cells sorted from blood. The receptors were gathered from a man younger than 40 in good health.

This clone appeared a single time. The chain uses TRBV10-3 and TRBJ2-5; D is perhaps TRBD1 (6 bases). Germline CDR1 is ENHRY and CDR2 is SYGVKD. The CDR3 runs 15 residues. V was pared by 0 bases and J by 2 bases, with 10 bases between. The CDR3 here is CAISESGQIQETQYF. CDR3 bases: TGTGCCATCAGTGAGTCCGGACAGATACAAGAGACCCAGTACTTC.

On this clone itself: The sample holds other DNA sequences that translate to the same CDR3. The chain employs TRBV19 and TRBJ1-1, with unresolved D. Germline-derived CDR1 and CDR2 are LNHDA and SQIVND (reference sequence). CDR3 length equals 11 residues. The V end lost 6 bases, the J end lost 4 bases, and 6 bases lay between the germline ends. CDR3 amino acids: CASRLGTEAFF. CDR3 DNA: TGTGCCAGTAGATTGGGCACTGAAGCTTTCTTT.

This clone has a single count. This rearrangement joins TRBV9 to TRBJ1-1, with D maybe TRBD1 (5 bases). Germline V gives CDR1 SGDLS, CDR2 YYNGEE. The germline V and J ends were trimmed by 0 bases and 0 bases, with 9 bases remaining between them. This CDR3 comprises 15 residues. The CDR3 region is CASSVVAGMNTEAFF. The CDR3 DNA reads as TGTGCCAGCAGCGTAGTGGCAGGGATGAACACTGAAGCTTTCTTT.

This chain joins TRBV7-9 and TRBJ2-7; a weak D match, TRBD1 (5 bases). With 2 bases removed from V and 2 bases from J, the gap between germline ends came to 10 bases. The V gene's germline CDR1 is SEHNR and CDR2 FQNEAQ (reference sequence). The CDR3 runs 14 residues. CDR3 in DNA: TGTGCCAGCAGCTTAATTGACAGCCCCTACGAGCAGTACTTC. Translating gives CASSLIDSPYEQYF.

The V and J genes are TRBV7-9 and TRBJ2-3, with 10 bases aligning to TRBD2. V was pared by 1 base and J by 3 bases, with 4 bases of the junction left unmatched. CDR1 is SEHNR and CDR2 is FQNEAQ in the germline V gene (reference sequence). This CDR3 spans 16 amino acids. CDR3 region: CASSLEASGRTDTQYF. CDR3 in DNA: TGTGCCAGCAGCTTAGAGGCTAGCGGGAGAACAGATACGCAGTATTTT.

The V call is TRBV21-1, the J call TRBJ1-5; TRBD1, the D gene given by the table, was not confirmed from the DNA. TRBV21-1 is flagged as a pseudogene. The CDR3 sequence is 16 residues long. CDR3 coding DNA: TGTGCCAGCAGCAACCGACAGGGGCCCGACAATCAGCCCCAGCATTTT. Encoded protein: CASSNRQGPDNQPQHF.

The chain joins TRBV29-1 to TRBJ2-2; D gene uncertain. Trimming pared 4 bases from V and 7 bases from J, leaving 13 bases between. This CDR3 comprises 13 residues. Germline values: CDR1 SQVTM, CDR2 ANQGSEA. CDR3 loop: CSVGSPLIGELFF. CDR3 DNA sequence: TGCAGCGTTGGGTCCCCACTAATCGGGGAGCTGTTTTTT.

On this clone: Other DNA sequences within the sample encode an identical CDR3. This chain connects TRBV27 to TRBJ2-7, with D maybe TRBD2 (5 bases). Germline assignment: CDR1 MNHEY and CDR2 SMNVEV (reference sequence). The CDR3 runs to 13 residues. The V and J ends lost 2 bases and 2 bases respectively, with 7 bases between them. The CDR3 region is CASSLAGTYEQYF. The CDR3 DNA reads as TGTGCCAGCAGTTTAGCGGGTACCTACGAGCAGTACTTC.

The genes are TRBV7-8 and TRBJ2-5; possibly TRBD1 or TRBD2 for D (5 bases each). Germline V gene data show CDR1 as SGHVS and CDR2 as FQNEAQ. V lost 3 bases, J lost 2 bases, and 19 bases lay in between. This CDR3 has 17 residues. The CDR3 nucleotides read TGTGCCAGCAGCTTTGGGACCCAAACCGGACGACAAGAGACCCAGTACTTC. Protein product: CASSFGTQTGRQETQYF.

V is TRBV19 and J is TRBJ2-3; D is possibly TRBD1 (6 bases). V lost 3 bases, J lost 4 bases, and 17 bases lay in between. The germline V gene encodes CDR1 LNHDA and CDR2 SQIVND (reference sequence). This CDR3 region has 16 residues. CDR3 in amino acids: CASSIRLGALADTQYF. The CDR3 nucleotides read TGTGCCAGTAGTATTAGACTGGGGGCTCTGGCAGATACGCAGTATTTT.

The rearrangement uses TRBV29-1 and TRBJ2-2; D perhaps matches TRBD1 (7 bases). Trimming removed 0 bases from V and 6 bases from J, with 14 bases in between. CDR1 is SQVTM, CDR2 ANQGSEA, per germline. The CDR3 is made up of 15 amino acids. CDR3 bases: TGCAGCGTTGAAGAGGGGACAGCGGGTGCCGGGGAGCTGTTTTTT. It codes for CSVEEGTAGAGELFF.

The chain recombines TRBV28 with TRBJ1-1; D remains unclear. V shed 5 bases and J shed 0 bases, with 13 bases lying between them. Germline V gene lookup returns CDR1 MDHEN and CDR2 SYDVKM. This CDR3 has 15 residues. The CDR3 spells CASSGSAKLNTEAFF. The CDR3 bases are TGTGCCAGCAGTGGTAGTGCAAAATTGAACACTGAAGCTTTCTTT.

On this clone itself: The junction differs from germline at one of its ends, possibly a read error. The gene calls are TRBV27 and TRBJ2-1; D may correspond to TRBD1 or TRBD2 (5 bases each). Germline CDR1 reads MNHEY; CDR2 reads SMNVEV (reference sequence). This CDR3 has 11 residues. The CDR3, as DNA: TGTGCCAGCAGTTCAGACGGGATAGGGGTCTTC. As protein: CASSSDGIGVF.

The chain employs TRBV9 and TRBJ2-5, with 8 bases lining up with TRBD2. With 3 bases clipped from V and 1 base from J, the junction kept 5 bases outside the gene matches. The CDR3 is made up of 15 amino acids. Germline V lookup: CDR1 SGDLS, CDR2 YYNGEE. CDR3 bases: TGTGCCAGCAGCGCGGGGGGGACATCCCAAGAGACCCAGTACTTC. Translating gives CASSAGGTSQETQYF.

This chain uses TRBV6-6 with TRBJ2-7; 8 bases line up with TRBD1. Losses at the gene ends were 8 bases for V and 3 bases for J; bases not matched to a gene: 6. Germline V gives CDR1 MNHNY, CDR2 SVGAGI (reference sequence). The CDR3 length is 13 residues. The CDR3 coding sequence is TGTGCCAGCTTTGGACAGGGAGACTACGAGCAGTACTTC. This codes for CASFGQGDYEQYF.

The chain carries TRBV7-6 and TRBJ2-3, with 9 bases fitting TRBD2. There are 15 residues in the CDR3. The germline CDR1 and CDR2 sequences are SGHVS and FNYEAQ. V lost 2 bases and J lost 6; bases outside the gene matches: 6. In nucleotides, the CDR3 is TGTGCCAGCAGCTTAATAGCGGGAGATTTGGATACGCAGTATTTT. It encodes CASSLIAGDLDTQYF.

The CDR3 loop reads CASSFGLAGGMAGELFF. The CDR3 DNA reads TGTGCCAGCAGCTTTGGACTAGCGGGAGGGATGGCCGGGGAGCTGTTTTTT. The chain links TRBV11-2 to TRBJ2-2, with 15 bases fitting TRBD2. From germline, CDR1 is SGHAT and CDR2 FQNNGV. After removal of 3 bases from V and 6 bases from J, the junction contained 5 bases not matched to a gene. The CDR3 sequence is 17 residues long.

V is TRBV9 and J is TRBJ2-1, with TRBD2 matching 10 bases. The CDR3 loop spans 17 amino acids. Trimming took 3 bases from V and 8 from J; bases not matched to a gene: 14. Germline V gene sequence: CDR1 SGDLS, CDR2 YYNGEE. In nucleotides, the CDR3 is TGTGCCAGCAGCGGGAGCGAAGCGGGAGGGTCCTTTTATGAGCAGTTCTTC. Amino acid sequence: CASSGSEAGGSFYEQFF.

The J gene is TRBJ1-1, the V gene TRBV5-6, with TRBD1 matching over 10 bases. Germline trimming cut 6 bases from V and 5 bases from J; bases unmatched to any gene: 19. The CDR3 has 18 residues. Germline CDR1 SGHDT, CDR2 YYEEEE. The CDR3 is CASNTSPWDRGHRTEAFF. CDR3 DNA sequence: TGTGCCAGCAACACGTCTCCGTGGGACAGGGGCCATCGGACTGAAGCTTTCTTT.

The chain has TRBV15 and TRBJ2-1; D might be TRBD2 (6 bases). Germline V CDR1 and CDR2: LNHNV, YYDKDF (reference sequence). Trimming took 0 bases from V and 5 from J, leaving 14 bases between them. There are 16 residues in the CDR3. CDR3 DNA sequence: TGTGCCACCAGCAGAGAGGGGGGTACGAACGACAATGAGCAGTTCTTC. Translated: CATSREGGTNDNEQFF.